These 8 T cell receptor beta chains were all obtained from the same sample, sequenced in a study of control samples from healthy donors and cancer patients. Assay: immunoSEQ multiplex PCR; the TCRdb copy retains only in-frame clones and omits some. This sample carries roughly 100,000 clones, about 92% of them seen once, and the ten largest clones take 2% to 3%. The specimen was blood. The receptors shown here come from a young woman in good health.

The chain has TRBV7-2 and TRBJ1-5; D is ambiguous. CDR3 length equals 12 residues. Germline V gene data show CDR1 as SGHTA and CDR2 as FQGNSA. V shed 5 bases and J shed 4 bases, with 6 bases lying between them. The CDR3 spells CASSPPNQPQHF. CDR3 nucleotide sequence: TGTGCCAGCAGCCCACCAAATCAGCCCCAGCATTTT.

This sequence joins TRBV27 and TRBJ2-7; TRBD1 matches 11 bases. J lost 3 bases, V lost 3 bases, and 1 base had no gene match. Germline V gene lookup returns CDR1 MNHEY and CDR2 SMNVEV (reference sequence). CDR3 length: 14 amino acids. The DNA of the CDR3 is TGTGCCAGCAGTTTGGACAGGGGGCTCTACGAGCAGTACTTC. This codes for CASSLDRGLYEQYF.

The chain carries TRBV29-1 and TRBJ2-3; a possible D gene is TRBD2 (7 bases). Germline assignment: CDR1 SQVTM and CDR2 ANQGSEA. V was clipped by 6 bases and J by 2 bases, with 12 bases between them. The CDR3 has 13 amino acids. The CDR3 bases are TGCAGCGTCGGGGGGCGGATCACAGATACGCAGTATTTT. It encodes CSVGGRITDTQYF.

The chain combines TRBV10-3 with TRBJ2-3; 8 nucleotides line up with TRBD2. CDR3 length equals 16 residues. V dropped 0 bases and J dropped 5; count of bases not matched to a gene: 7. Germline V gene data show CDR1 as ENHRY and CDR2 as SYGVKD. The CDR3 protein is CAISESMVAGRDTQYF. The DNA for the CDR3 is TGTGCCATCAGTGAGTCGATGGTAGCGGGAAGAGATACGCAGTATTTT.

The rearrangement links TRBV30 to TRBJ1-2; D might be TRBD1 (5 bases). In germline, CDR1 is GTSNPN, CDR2 SVGIG (reference sequence). There are 13 residues in the CDR3. Trimming shortened V by 5 bases and J by 4 bases, and 14 bases separated the two germline ends. Written as DNA, the CDR3 is TGTGCCTGGTTCCCCGGGACCTCCTATGGCTACACCTTC. This sequence encodes CAWFPGTSYGYTF.

DNA for the CDR3: TGTGCCAGCAGCTTCTATACCAAGGGGTACAATGAGCAGTTCTTC. This sequence encodes CASSFYTKGYNEQFF. The chain links TRBV6-5 to TRBJ2-1, with a tentative D call TRBD1 (5 bases). Germline CDR1 and CDR2: MNHEY and SVGAGI. The CDR3 is made up of 15 amino acids. The ends were cut back, 6 bases at V and 4 bases at J, with 16 bases in the middle.

This rearrangement joins TRBV27 to TRBJ2-2; D possibly corresponds to TRBD2 (6 bases). The ends were cut back, 7 bases at V and 2 bases at J, with 11 bases in the middle. This CDR3 region has 14 residues. Germline V CDR1 and CDR2: MNHEY, SMNVEV (reference sequence). The DNA of the CDR3 is TGTGCCAGCACCAAGGGACTTAACACCGGGGAGCTGTTTTTT. Encoded protein: CASTKGLNTGELFF.

CDR3 residues: CATEGQGYGYTF. CDR3 nucleotides: TGTGCCACCGAGGGACAGGGCTATGGCTACACCTTC. This sequence joins TRBV19 and TRBJ1-2, with TRBD1 matching 9 bases. The V and J ends lost 10 bases and 4 bases, in that order; junction bases with no gene match: 4. The V gene's germline CDR1 is LNHDA and CDR2 SQIVND (reference sequence). This CDR3 has 12 residues.